This is a list of T cell receptor beta chains from one sample in a study of patients and donors after allogeneic stem cell transplantation. TCRdb re-derived calls from the RT-PCR reads in MiXCR, one entry per CDR3 protein. This table holds 95,000 to 120,000 distinct CDR3 sequences, around 36% found once. The sample was blood, either unsorted or a sorted T cell fraction (not recorded which). The receptors derive from a human donor who was either an allogeneic HSCT recipient or a stem cell or donor lymphocyte infusion donor (not recorded which). It is not recorded whose cells these are; they may come from a transplant donor. The CDR3 runs from the conserved cysteine through the conserved F or W.

V	J	CDR3
TRBV20-1	TRBJ2-1	CSASGVGYNEQFF
TRBV5-6	TRBJ1-5	CASSSTGRRNQPQHF
TRBV6-2/TRBV6-3	TRBJ2-7	CASRRNGQGPYTYEQYF
TRBV5-1	TRBJ1-2	CASSLGPDSSYGYTF
TRBV4-3	TRBJ2-1	CASSQANEQFF
TRBV20-1	TRBJ2-3	CSARRDWEDTQYF
TRBV29-1	TRBJ1-1	CSAGDRLNTEAFF
TRBV6-2/TRBV6-3	TRBJ1-5	CASSFAGGQPQHF
TRBV6-2/TRBV6-3	TRBJ2-3	CASSLLRFGGKRSTDTQYF
TRBV28	TRBJ1-2	CAIRGVRPWGYTF
TRBV7-2	TRBJ1-3	CASSLRSGTSGNTIYF
TRBV7-9	TRBJ2-3	CASSLGLAASTDTQYF
TRBV29-1	TRBJ2-5	CSVEVPVGKGETQYF
TRBV11-2	TRBJ2-1	CASSLSGAYNEQFF
TRBV27	TRBJ2-7	CASTSLAGGPNEQYF
TRBV29-1	TRBJ2-1	CSGEAGVNEQFF
TRBV28	TRBJ2-7	CASSPDRPYEQYF
TRBV5-1	TRBJ2-7	CASSLALASGQYEQYF
TRBV5-6	TRBJ1-1	CASSLGWNTEAFF
TRBV6-5	TRBJ2-1	CASSELAGLGNEQFF
TRBV29-1	TRBJ1-2	CSVARDRNGYTF
TRBV20-1	TRBJ1-4	CSARDGGRANEKLFF
TRBV19	TRBJ2-1	CASRQGKKNEQFF
TRBV9	TRBJ2-7	CASSHRTSGSIGEQYF
TRBV7-2	TRBJ2-4	CASSSGPGLAVNIQYF
TRBV29-1	TRBJ2-7	CSVEDASTYEQYF
TRBV15	TRBJ1-5	CATSRAGNSNQPQHF